This paragraph covers one T cell receptor (beta chain) sequence. This CDR3 spans 13 amino acids. The V gene's germline CDR1 is SEHNR and CDR2 FQNEAQ (reference sequence). V dropped 5 bases and J dropped 8 bases, with 15 bases sitting between them. Here immunoSEQ multiplex PCR was the method, and the copy in TCRdb shows in-frame clones only, minus some. This table holds fewer than 85,000 clones, roughly 92% found once. The data belong to a study of technical replicates of blood from a handful of donors. The V and J genes are TRBV7-9 and TRBJ1-2, with a possible D match to TRBD1 (5 bases). The source is a human donor in good health. What was sequenced was T cells isolated from PBMCs. This CDR3 reads CASSQISGNGYTF. The CDR3, as DNA: TGTGCCAGCAGCCAAATCTCAGGGAACGGCTACACCTTC.